This T cell receptor (beta chain) came from a study of T cells after posttransplantation cyclophosphamide. Clones were sequenced by immunoSEQ multiplex PCR, and TCRdb holds only the in-frame ones, with some missing. The sample carries around 22,000 clones, 80% to 90% recorded once. Sampled 1 year posttransplant, controls received myeloablative marrow transplants, methotrexate and a calcineurin inhibitor. Points on this clone: Its antigen is undetermined.

Germline V gives CDR1 SQVTM, CDR2 ANQGSEA. Trimming took off 4 bases at V and 6 bases at J, with 13 bases between the two ends. The CDR3 contains 12 residues. Findings and caveats of the study: Skin or GI-infiltrating T cells shared few TRB sequences with blood.

The clonotype originates from a female patient aged 50-60 years who received an allogeneic stem cell transplant from an unrelated donor, was CMV-positive, and had chronic GVHD only. Some of these T cells may belong to the graft donor. Source: PBMCs, taken after an allogeneic stem cell transplant with a calcineurin inhibitor and methotrexate. The chain joins TRBV29-1 to TRBJ2-7; maybe TRBD1 (8 bases). The CDR3 spells CSVGQGRVEQYF. CDR3 bases: TGCAGCGTTGGACAGGGGAGGGTCGAGCAGTACTTC.